What follows are 16 T cell receptor beta chains derived from one specimen sequenced in a study of cytomegalovirus exposure and HLA in healthy donors. It was with 60 Vbeta and 13 Jbeta primers that the PCR ran. Profiled with immunoSEQ multiplex PCR; TCRdb holds only in-frame clones, not every one. This sample yields about 270,000 clones, of which just over 70% are seen a single time; under 3% belongs to the top ten. Sequencing was done on a sample of PBMCs. These receptor sequences come from a female donor in good health and CMV-seronegative.

The chain recombines TRBV2 with TRBJ2-1; tentative D call: TRBD1 (5 bases). With 4 bases removed from V and 7 bases from J, the gap between germline ends came to 8 bases. The CDR3 sequence is 12 residues long. CDR1 SNHLY and CDR2 FYNNEI come from the germline V gene. CDR3 sequence reads: CASSVQGNEQFF. CDR3 nucleotide sequence: TGTGCCAGCAGTGTTCAGGGAAATGAGCAGTTCTTC.

Of note for this clone: The sample carries other DNA sequences with the same CDR3. The chain carries TRBV7-2 and TRBJ1-2, with D possibly matching TRBD1 (6 bases). The CDR3 has 14 amino acids. Germline V gene lookup returns CDR1 SGHTA and CDR2 FQGNSA. V shed 9 bases and J shed 6 bases, with 20 bases lying between them. CDR3 in amino acids: CASTRGGRRDGYTF. CDR3 DNA: TGTGCCAGTACAAGGGGGGGCCGTAGAGATGGCTACACCTTC.

The chain uses TRBV27 and TRBJ1-5; D unresolved. The CDR3 is 16 residues long. Germline loops: CDR1 MNHEY, CDR2 SMNVEV (reference sequence). The V end was cut by 3 bases, the J end by 1 base, with 13 bases between. CDR3: CASSFTGKGSNQPQHF. The CDR3 region has the DNA TGTGCCAGCAGTTTTACGGGGAAAGGGAGCAATCAGCCCCAGCATTTT.

Here the CDR3 reads CASSFDNRGVDTQYF. The DNA of the CDR3 is TGTGCCAGCAGTTTTGATAACCGGGGGGTAGATACGCAGTATTTT. The chain links TRBV27 to TRBJ2-3; 7 nucleotides align to TRBD2. The V segment lost 3 bases and the J segment 5 bases; nucleotides outside the gene matches: 8. CDR3 length: 15 residues. The germline gives CDR1 MNHEY, CDR2 SMNVEV (reference sequence).

The chain joins TRBV5-1 to TRBJ2-5; unclear D gene. The CDR3 length is 13 residues. Trimming removed 0 bases from V and 0 bases from J, with 3 bases in between. Germline V gene data show CDR1 as SGHRS and CDR2 as YFSETQ. CDR3 loop: CASSLAYQETQYF. The CDR3 DNA sequence: TGCGCCAGCAGCTTGGCCTACCAAGAGACCCAGTACTTC.

This clone was recorded only once. The rearrangement links TRBV11-3 to TRBJ2-6; TRBD1 aligns across 7 bases. The CDR3 contains 19 residues. Germline V gene lookup returns CDR1 SGHNT and CDR2 YENEEA. Losses at the gene ends were 5 bases for V and 0 bases for J; bases not matched to a gene: 13. CDR3 DNA: TGTGCCAGCAGCCGACGGACAGGCCTTACTTTCTCTGGGGCCAACGTCCTGACTTTC. The encoded protein is CASSRRTGLTFSGANVLTF. Complete variable domain (other parts from reference TRBV11-3 and TRBJ2-6): EAGVVQSPRYKIIEKKQPVAFWCNPISGHNTLYWYLQNLGQGPELLIRYENEEAVDDSQLPKDRFSAERLKGVDSTLKIQPAELGDSAVYLCASSRRTGLTFSGANVLTFGAGSRLTVL.

The CDR3 DNA reads TGTGCCAGCAGCCTCCCCGGGACAGCTTCAAATACGCAGTATTTT. As protein: CASSLPGTASNTQYF. This chain joins TRBV13 and TRBJ2-3; 7 bases map to TRBD1. The germline V gene has CDR1 PRHDT and CDR2 FYEKMQ (reference sequence). V gave up 5 bases and J gave up 7 bases; unmatched junction bases: 12. CDR3 size: 15 residues.

The J gene is TRBJ2-2, the V gene TRBV5-1; D call uncertain. With 7 bases removed from V and 0 bases from J, the gap between germline ends came to 7 bases. Germline lookup yields CDR1 SGHRS and CDR2 YFSETQ. This CDR3 is 13 amino acids long. Written as DNA, the CDR3 is TGCGCCAGCTCAGGTGCGAACACCGGGGAGCTGTTTTTT. It specifies CASSGANTGELFF.

V gene TRBV6-1 combines with J gene TRBJ1-2; 10 nucleotides align to TRBD1. The CDR3 covers 14 residues. The trim removed 2 bases at V and 6 bases at J, leaving 3 bases unmatched. Germline V lookup: CDR1 MNHNS, CDR2 SASEGT. CDR3 bases: TGTGCCAGCAGTGAACAGGGGACAGGGGATGGCTACACCTTC. Translating gives CASSEQGTGDGYTF.

This clone was detected only a few times. The genes are TRBV7-9 and TRBJ2-7; 10 positions match TRBD2. Trimming cost V 1 base and J 5 bases; bases outside gene matches: 8. Germline V gene sequence: CDR1 SEHNR, CDR2 FQNEAQ (reference sequence). The CDR3 runs to 16 residues. The CDR3 reads CASSLVPSGSGNEQYF. The CDR3 bases are TGTGCCAGCAGCTTAGTTCCTAGCGGGAGCGGTAACGAGCAGTACTTC. Based on the CDR3 plus reference TRBV7-9 and TRBJ2-7, the full variable domain is DTGVSQNPRHKITKRGQNVTFRCDPISEHNRLYWYRQTLGQGPEFLTYFQNEAQLEKSRLLSDRFSAERPKGSFSTLEIQRTEQGDSAMYLCASSLVPSGSGNEQYFGPGTRLTVT.

The V gene is TRBV25-1, the J gene TRBJ2-2, with D maybe TRBD1 (8 bases). The CDR3 length is 16 residues. The V end lost 2 bases, the J end lost 5 bases, and 15 bases lay between the germline ends. Germline CDR1 MGHDK, CDR2 SYGVNS. CDR3 coding DNA: TGTGCCAGCAGTGAACACAGGGGGGGTATAACCGGGGAGCTGTTTTTT. This encodes CASSEHRGGITGELFF.

This chain links TRBV5-1 with TRBJ2-1; 8 positions agree with TRBD1. V lost 0 bases and J lost 8; bases outside the gene matches: 7. This CDR3 is 15 amino acids long. Germline values: CDR1 SGHRS, CDR2 YFSETQ. The CDR3, as DNA: TGCGCCAGCAGCTTGGGACAGGGGACATTTGATGAGCAGTTCTTC. It codes for CASSLGQGTFDEQFF. Supplemented by reference TRBV5-1 and TRBJ2-1, the full variable domain reads KAGVTQTPRYLIKTRGQQVTLSCSPISGHRSVSWYQQTPGQGLQFLFEYFSETQRNKGNFPGRFSGRQFSNSRSEMNVSTLELGDSALYLCASSLGQGTFDEQFFGPGTRLTVL.

J is TRBJ2-1 and V is TRBV4-1, with 10 bases that match TRBD2. CDR1 and CDR2 from the germline V gene are MGHRA and YSYEKL. The J segment lost 6 bases and the V segment lost 0 bases, leaving 5 bases of the junction unmatched. This CDR3 region has 16 residues. In nucleotides, the CDR3 is TGCGCCAGCAGCCAAGATCGGTCTAGCGGGAGCAATGAGCAGTTCTTC. Amino acids: CASSQDRSSGSNEQFF.

The chain uses TRBV9 and TRBJ2-3; TRBD2 aligns across 10 bases. Germline CDR1 is SGDLS and CDR2 is YYNGEE. V dropped 3 bases and J dropped 6; count of bases not matched to a gene: 28. The CDR3 runs to 22 residues. The CDR3 sequence: CASSGNPWTSSGTSAIGDTQYF. DNA of the CDR3: TGTGCCAGCAGCGGGAACCCGTGGACTTCGTCGGGGACTAGCGCGATAGGGGATACGCAGTATTTT. The full variable domain, with the rest looked up from reference TRBV9 and TRBJ2-3, is DSGVTQTPKHLITATGQRVTLRCSPRSGDLSVYWYQQSLDQGLQFLIQYYNGEERAKGNILERFSAQQFPDLHSELNLSSLELGDSALYFCASSGNPWTSSGTSAIGDTQYFGPGTRLTVL.

The rearrangement links TRBV2 to TRBJ2-7; D is unresolved. The V end lost 4 bases, the J end lost 4 bases, and 11 bases lay between the germline ends. CDR3 length: 13 residues. The germline gives CDR1 SNHLY, CDR2 FYNNEI. CDR3 DNA sequence: TGTGCCAGCAGTGTAAACGTGCTATACGAGCAGTACTTC. Translation gives CASSVNVLYEQYF. The full variable domain, with the rest looked up from reference TRBV2 and TRBJ2-7, is EPEVTQTPSHQVTQMGQEVILRCVPISNHLYFYWYRQILGQKVEFLVSFYNNEISEKSEIFDDQFSVERPDGSNFTLKIRSTKLEDSAMYFCASSVNVLYEQYFGPGTRLTVT.

The chain joins TRBV27 to TRBJ2-1, with 7 bases matching TRBD2. The germline V gene encodes CDR1 MNHEY and CDR2 SMNVEV (reference sequence). CDR3 length: 17 amino acids. V dropped 5 bases and J dropped 0; count of bases not matched to a gene: 10. This chain's CDR3 is CASSALLAPSSYNEQFF. Here the CDR3 DNA reads TGTGCCAGCAGTGCCCTACTAGCGCCTAGCTCCTACAATGAGCAGTTCTTC.